What follows are 10 T cell receptor beta chains derived from one specimen sequenced in a study of early T cells in non-severe SARS-CoV-2 infection (dated by TCRdb to about 2021). The method behind the library was 5' RACE. TCRdb names NextSeq 500 as the instrument used. TCRdb reprocessing: public reads trimmed at Q25 with fastp, clones called with MiXCR, in-frame beta chains kept. Each CDR3 protein appears once, grouped with its most common genes and DNA. This sample lists some 30,000 distinct CDR3 sequences; 9% were detected once. Around 14% of the sample goes to the ten largest clones. Sequencing was done on a sample of whole blood. These receptors were obtained from an adult who was a healthcare worker with PCR-confirmed SARS-CoV-2 infection or an uninfected control (not recorded which).

This clonotype was counted many times. The genes are TRBV5-5 and TRBJ2-7; 8 positions agree with TRBD1. This CDR3 has 18 residues. The junction had 11 bases not matched to a gene; V was cut back by 0 bases and J by 0 bases. CDR1 SGHKS and CDR2 YYEKEE come from the germline V gene (reference sequence). In nucleotides, the CDR3 is TGTGCCAGCAGCTTGGTTGGGGCAGGGGGCACTAGCTCCTACGAGCAGTACTTC. Translation gives CASSLVGAGGTSSYEQYF.

This clonotype has a count of ten or more. V and J are TRBV7-2 and TRBJ2-7; weak D call: TRBD2 (5 bases). V was shortened by 1 base and J by 6 bases, with 7 bases between the two germline ends. Germline V CDR1 and CDR2: SGHTA, FQGNSA. The CDR3 has 12 amino acids. The CDR3 coding sequence is TGTGCCAGCAGCTTAGAGCGGAGCGAGCAGTACTTC. It yields the protein CASSLERSEQYF.

This clonotype was observed at least ten times. V usage is TRBV18 and J usage is TRBJ2-3; the D gene is possibly TRBD1 (5 bases). The CDR3 contains 14 residues. CDR1 and CDR2 from the germline V gene are KGHSH and LQKENI. Trimming took 3 bases from V and 4 from J, leaving 11 bases between them. The CDR3 is CASSPVQGPDTQYF. The CDR3 DNA sequence: TGTGCCAGCTCACCCGTCCAGGGCCCAGATACGCAGTATTTT.

Ten or more counts support this clonotype. The chain has TRBV24-1 and TRBJ1-5; D might be TRBD1 (5 bases). V lost 3 bases, J lost 0 bases, and 8 bases lay in between. Germline V gives CDR1 KGHDR, CDR2 SFDVKD. CDR3 length: 15 amino acids. This chain's CDR3 is CATSDEGPSNQPQHF. The CDR3, as DNA: TGTGCCACCAGTGATGAGGGACCTAGCAATCAGCCCCAGCATTTT.

This clonotype was counted ten times or more. This sequence joins TRBV7-9 and TRBJ2-7; D may be TRBD1 (5 bases). The CDR3 is 14 amino acids. The V end was cut by 2 bases, the J end by 2 bases, with 10 bases between. Germline values: CDR1 SEHNR, CDR2 FQNEAQ (reference sequence). This CDR3 reads CASSLIRAPYEQYF. CDR3 bases: TGTGCCAGCAGCTTAATCAGGGCCCCCTACGAGCAGTACTTC.

The chain uses TRBV29-1 and TRBJ1-1; 7 nucleotides agree with TRBD1. Germline V gene data show CDR1 as SQVTM and CDR2 as ANQGSEA. The CDR3 covers 13 residues. Germline trimming cut 6 bases from V and 6 bases from J; bases unmatched to any gene: 10. The CDR3: CSVRDSRSAEAFF. The CDR3 nucleotides are TGCAGCGTGAGGGACAGCCGGTCCGCTGAAGCTTTCTTT.

This clonotype was recorded at least ten times. The chain recombines TRBV5-5 with TRBJ2-7; no clear D gene. CDR1 and CDR2 (germline): SGHKS, YYEKEE (reference sequence). This CDR3 contains 14 residues. V was trimmed by 5 bases and J by 0 bases, leaving 12 bases between them. CDR3 amino acids: CASSFLTPSYEQYF. The CDR3, as DNA: TGTGCCAGCAGTTTCCTGACACCCTCCTACGAGCAGTACTTC.

At least ten counts were recorded for this clonotype. This chain connects TRBV6-6 to TRBJ2-3; tentative D call: TRBD2 (5 bases). The germline V gene has CDR1 MNHNY and CDR2 SVGAGI (reference sequence). The V end lost 2 bases, the J end lost 3 bases, and 12 bases lay between the germline ends. The length of the CDR3 is 15 residues. The CDR3 region has the DNA TGTGCCAGCAGTTACAGAGGGTTAGGAACAGATACGCAGTATTTT. Encoded protein: CASSYRGLGTDTQYF.

The chain carries TRBV7-2 and TRBJ1-2; 7 bases match TRBD1. After removal of 5 bases from V and 6 bases from J, the junction contained 12 bases not matched to a gene. This CDR3 is built from 15 residues. The germline V gene encodes CDR1 SGHTA and CDR2 FQGNSA. The CDR3 region is CASSLSQDRANGYTF. CDR3 DNA: TGTGCCAGCAGCCTTAGTCAAGACAGGGCGAATGGCTACACCTTC. Full variable domain (missing parts from reference TRBV7-2 and TRBJ1-2): GAGVSQSPSNKVTEKGKDVELRCDPISGHTALYWYRQSLGQGLEFLIYFQGNSAPDKSGLPSDRFSAERTGGSVSTLTIQRTQQEDSAVYLCASSLSQDRANGYTFGSGTRLTVV.

This chain links TRBV20-1 with TRBJ2-1, with D possibly called TRBD1 or TRBD2 (5 bases each). The CDR3 runs 13 residues. Germline-derived CDR1 and CDR2 are DFQATT and SNEGSKA (reference sequence). Trimming pared 4 bases from V and 9 bases from J, leaving 16 bases between. The CDR3 sequence: CSATPDVGVEQFF. DNA for the CDR3: TGCAGTGCTACCCCGGATGTGGGGGTTGAGCAGTTCTTC.